These 11 T cell receptor beta chains were sequenced from one sample in a study of T-cell reconstitution after alpha-beta-depleted transplantation in children. Unique molecular identifiers were used to barcode this TCRbeta library. TCRdb analysed the PCR reads with MiXCR anew, one entry per CDR3 protein. There are about 980,000 distinct CDR3 sequences in the sample; roughly 29% occur only once, and 25% to 35% lies in the top ten. The source material was PBMCs, mostly from graft donor cells, sampled 360 days after TCRalphabeta/CD19-depleted stem cell transplant. All receptors derive from a boy under three years old who had a stem cell transplant for SCID, so the T cells may come from the graft donor.

This clonotype was counted a few times. In DNA form, the CDR3 reads TGCGCCAGCAGCTTACCGGGACAGGGGACGGATGGCTACACCTTC. This encodes CASSLPGQGTDGYTF. The chain couples TRBV5-1 to TRBJ1-2; 10 nucleotides line up with TRBD1. Trimming cost V 2 bases and J 6 bases; bases outside gene matches: 7. In germline, CDR1 is SGHRS, CDR2 YFSETQ. CDR3 length: 15 residues. The whole variable domain, filled in from reference TRBV5-1 and TRBJ1-2, reads KAGVTQTPRYLIKTRGQQVTLSCSPISGHRSVSWYQQTPGQGLQFLFEYFSETQRNKGNFPGRFSGRQFSNSRSEMNVSTLELGDSALYLCASSLPGQGTDGYTFGSGTRLTVV.

V and J are TRBV12-3 or TRBV12-4 and TRBJ1-6, with TRBD1 identical over 7 bases. Trimming at V came to 1 base and at J to 7 bases, leaving 4 bases not matched to a gene. There are 15 residues in the CDR3. The CDR3 DNA follows: TGTGCCAGCAGTTTAGGGGGACAGAGCAATTCACCCCTCCACTTT. This codes for CASSLGGQSNSPLHF.

The V gene is TRBV19, the J gene TRBJ2-7, with D possibly called TRBD1 or TRBD2 (5 bases each). Germline V gene sequence: CDR1 LNHDA, CDR2 SQIVND (reference sequence). The CDR3 runs 15 residues. Trimming pared 3 bases from V and 3 bases from J, leaving 15 bases between. The CDR3 protein is CASSISRDGYYEQYF. CDR3 in DNA: TGTGCCAGTAGTATCTCCCGGGACGGATACTACGAGCAGTACTTC.

This clonotype came up a few times. This chain joins TRBV7-9 and TRBJ2-2; weak D call: TRBD1 (5 bases). The V end lost 9 bases, the J end lost 6 bases, and 14 bases lay between the germline ends. The germline gives CDR1 SEHNR, CDR2 FQNEAQ (reference sequence). The CDR3 has 13 residues. CDR3 region: CASHSGYAGELFF. CDR3 nucleotide sequence: TGTGCCAGTCACTCAGGGTACGCCGGGGAGCTGTTTTTT.

The chain employs TRBV7-8 and TRBJ1-1, with D possibly TRBD1 on 5 matching bases. The CDR3 loop spans 16 amino acids. The ends were cut back, 5 bases at V and 4 bases at J, with 20 bases in the middle. Germline V CDR1 and CDR2: SGHVS, FQNEAQ. The DNA for the CDR3 is TGTGCCAGCAGCCCCCCCAGGCGGGGCGGAGGCACTGAAGCTTTCTTT. This codes for CASSPPRRGGGTEAFF.

The DNA of the CDR3 is TGCGCCAGCAGCTTGTACGTTGTTTCTGAAGCTTTCTTT. It is translated as CASSLYVVSEAFF. V is TRBV5-1 and J is TRBJ1-1; no reliable D call. Germline CDR1 SGHRS, CDR2 YFSETQ. CDR3 size: 13 residues. Trimming took off 1 base at V and 6 bases at J, with 10 bases between the two ends.

The chain couples TRBV9 to TRBJ1-2; D is uncertain. V dropped 0 bases and J dropped 7 bases, with 16 bases sitting between them. Looked up from germline, CDR1 is SGDLS and CDR2 is YYNGEE. The CDR3 has 15 residues. In nucleotides, the CDR3 is TGTGCCAGCAGCGTAGGAGGACCGCCGTTGGGTGGCTACACCTTC. Amino acid sequence: CASSVGGPPLGGYTF. Full variable domain (rest looked up from reference TRBV9 and TRBJ1-2): DSGVTQTPKHLITATGQRVTLRCSPRSGDLSVYWYQQSLDQGLQFLIQYYNGEERAKGNILERFSAQQFPDLHSELNLSSLELGDSALYFCASSVGGPPLGGYTFGSGTRLTVV.

The gene calls are TRBV4-2 and TRBJ2-3; possibly TRBD2 for D (5 bases). Trimming removed 0 bases from V and 1 base from J, with 14 bases in between. Germline V gives CDR1 LGHNA, CDR2 YNFKEQ. This CDR3 has 17 residues. The DNA of the CDR3 is TGTGCCAGCAGCCAAGACTACTCTCTCGGGGGCACAGATACGCAGTATTTT. It translates to CASSQDYSLGGTDTQYF.

This clonotype was recorded a few times. The gene calls are TRBV4-2 and TRBJ1-4, with D possibly TRBD1 on 5 matching bases. V was shortened by 3 bases and J by 6 bases, with 20 bases between the two germline ends. The germline CDR1 and CDR2 sequences are LGHNA and YNFKEQ. The CDR3 spans 17 residues. The CDR3 sequence: CASSHPLTAGGDEKLFF. The DNA of the CDR3 is TGTGCCAGCAGCCATCCCCTAACGGCGGGGGGGGATGAAAAACTGTTTTTT.

V is TRBV2 and J is TRBJ1-5; no definite D call. The CDR3 sequence is 13 residues long. Germline-derived CDR1 and CDR2 are SNHLY and FYNNEI. V shed 0 bases and J shed 10 bases, with 10 bases lying between them. CDR3 amino acids: CASSEASLPPQHF. CDR3 DNA sequence: TGTGCCAGCAGTGAAGCGTCGCTACCTCCCCAGCATTTT.

CDR3 coding DNA: TGCGCCAGCAGCCAAGGTTTACTTAGGGGCCGAGGGTCGGCCGGGGAGCTGTTTTTT. This sequence encodes CASSQGLLRGRGSAGELFF. The chain has TRBV4-1 and TRBJ2-2; the D call may be TRBD1 or TRBD2 (5 bases each). From germline, CDR1 is MGHRA and CDR2 YSYEKL. The CDR3 loop spans 19 amino acids. Trimming removed 1 base at V and 6 bases at J, with 24 bases between.